The entry that follows covers one T cell receptor beta chain sequence. This sample was taken from a study of shared clonotypes between healthy human individuals. The method was immunoSEQ multiplex PCR; TCRdb's version includes in-frame clones alone and lacks a portion of them. In the table there are 530,000 or so clones, roughly 85% of which are singletons. Germline CDR1 and CDR2: MNHEY and SVGAGI. V lost 7 bases and J 7 bases, leaving 17 bases between the germline ends. The CDR3 is 14 residues long. The sequence was obtained from a middle-aged woman in good health. Some clones in this sample may be carry-over from other donors' samples. The chain is built from TRBV6-5 and TRBJ2-1; D is perhaps TRBD2 (6 bases). The specimen sequenced was PBMCs. CDR3 in amino acids: CASKPNLGRNEQFF. The CDR3 DNA follows: TGTGCCAGCAAACCAAATCTAGGGAGGAATGAGCAGTTCTTC.